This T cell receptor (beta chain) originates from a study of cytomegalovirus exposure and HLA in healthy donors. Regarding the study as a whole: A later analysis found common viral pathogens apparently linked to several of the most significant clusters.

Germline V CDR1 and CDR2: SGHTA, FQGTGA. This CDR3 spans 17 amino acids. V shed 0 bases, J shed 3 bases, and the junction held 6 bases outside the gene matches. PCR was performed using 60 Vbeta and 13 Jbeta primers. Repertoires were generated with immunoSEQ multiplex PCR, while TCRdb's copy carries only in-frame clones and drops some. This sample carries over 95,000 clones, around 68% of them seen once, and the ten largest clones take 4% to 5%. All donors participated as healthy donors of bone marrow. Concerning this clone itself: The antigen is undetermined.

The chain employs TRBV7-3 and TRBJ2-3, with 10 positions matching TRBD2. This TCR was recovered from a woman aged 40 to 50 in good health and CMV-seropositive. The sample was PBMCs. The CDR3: CASSLTLAGVGTDTQYF. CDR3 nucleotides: TGTGCCAGCAGCTTAACCCTAGCGGGGGTCGGGACAGATACGCAGTATTTT.